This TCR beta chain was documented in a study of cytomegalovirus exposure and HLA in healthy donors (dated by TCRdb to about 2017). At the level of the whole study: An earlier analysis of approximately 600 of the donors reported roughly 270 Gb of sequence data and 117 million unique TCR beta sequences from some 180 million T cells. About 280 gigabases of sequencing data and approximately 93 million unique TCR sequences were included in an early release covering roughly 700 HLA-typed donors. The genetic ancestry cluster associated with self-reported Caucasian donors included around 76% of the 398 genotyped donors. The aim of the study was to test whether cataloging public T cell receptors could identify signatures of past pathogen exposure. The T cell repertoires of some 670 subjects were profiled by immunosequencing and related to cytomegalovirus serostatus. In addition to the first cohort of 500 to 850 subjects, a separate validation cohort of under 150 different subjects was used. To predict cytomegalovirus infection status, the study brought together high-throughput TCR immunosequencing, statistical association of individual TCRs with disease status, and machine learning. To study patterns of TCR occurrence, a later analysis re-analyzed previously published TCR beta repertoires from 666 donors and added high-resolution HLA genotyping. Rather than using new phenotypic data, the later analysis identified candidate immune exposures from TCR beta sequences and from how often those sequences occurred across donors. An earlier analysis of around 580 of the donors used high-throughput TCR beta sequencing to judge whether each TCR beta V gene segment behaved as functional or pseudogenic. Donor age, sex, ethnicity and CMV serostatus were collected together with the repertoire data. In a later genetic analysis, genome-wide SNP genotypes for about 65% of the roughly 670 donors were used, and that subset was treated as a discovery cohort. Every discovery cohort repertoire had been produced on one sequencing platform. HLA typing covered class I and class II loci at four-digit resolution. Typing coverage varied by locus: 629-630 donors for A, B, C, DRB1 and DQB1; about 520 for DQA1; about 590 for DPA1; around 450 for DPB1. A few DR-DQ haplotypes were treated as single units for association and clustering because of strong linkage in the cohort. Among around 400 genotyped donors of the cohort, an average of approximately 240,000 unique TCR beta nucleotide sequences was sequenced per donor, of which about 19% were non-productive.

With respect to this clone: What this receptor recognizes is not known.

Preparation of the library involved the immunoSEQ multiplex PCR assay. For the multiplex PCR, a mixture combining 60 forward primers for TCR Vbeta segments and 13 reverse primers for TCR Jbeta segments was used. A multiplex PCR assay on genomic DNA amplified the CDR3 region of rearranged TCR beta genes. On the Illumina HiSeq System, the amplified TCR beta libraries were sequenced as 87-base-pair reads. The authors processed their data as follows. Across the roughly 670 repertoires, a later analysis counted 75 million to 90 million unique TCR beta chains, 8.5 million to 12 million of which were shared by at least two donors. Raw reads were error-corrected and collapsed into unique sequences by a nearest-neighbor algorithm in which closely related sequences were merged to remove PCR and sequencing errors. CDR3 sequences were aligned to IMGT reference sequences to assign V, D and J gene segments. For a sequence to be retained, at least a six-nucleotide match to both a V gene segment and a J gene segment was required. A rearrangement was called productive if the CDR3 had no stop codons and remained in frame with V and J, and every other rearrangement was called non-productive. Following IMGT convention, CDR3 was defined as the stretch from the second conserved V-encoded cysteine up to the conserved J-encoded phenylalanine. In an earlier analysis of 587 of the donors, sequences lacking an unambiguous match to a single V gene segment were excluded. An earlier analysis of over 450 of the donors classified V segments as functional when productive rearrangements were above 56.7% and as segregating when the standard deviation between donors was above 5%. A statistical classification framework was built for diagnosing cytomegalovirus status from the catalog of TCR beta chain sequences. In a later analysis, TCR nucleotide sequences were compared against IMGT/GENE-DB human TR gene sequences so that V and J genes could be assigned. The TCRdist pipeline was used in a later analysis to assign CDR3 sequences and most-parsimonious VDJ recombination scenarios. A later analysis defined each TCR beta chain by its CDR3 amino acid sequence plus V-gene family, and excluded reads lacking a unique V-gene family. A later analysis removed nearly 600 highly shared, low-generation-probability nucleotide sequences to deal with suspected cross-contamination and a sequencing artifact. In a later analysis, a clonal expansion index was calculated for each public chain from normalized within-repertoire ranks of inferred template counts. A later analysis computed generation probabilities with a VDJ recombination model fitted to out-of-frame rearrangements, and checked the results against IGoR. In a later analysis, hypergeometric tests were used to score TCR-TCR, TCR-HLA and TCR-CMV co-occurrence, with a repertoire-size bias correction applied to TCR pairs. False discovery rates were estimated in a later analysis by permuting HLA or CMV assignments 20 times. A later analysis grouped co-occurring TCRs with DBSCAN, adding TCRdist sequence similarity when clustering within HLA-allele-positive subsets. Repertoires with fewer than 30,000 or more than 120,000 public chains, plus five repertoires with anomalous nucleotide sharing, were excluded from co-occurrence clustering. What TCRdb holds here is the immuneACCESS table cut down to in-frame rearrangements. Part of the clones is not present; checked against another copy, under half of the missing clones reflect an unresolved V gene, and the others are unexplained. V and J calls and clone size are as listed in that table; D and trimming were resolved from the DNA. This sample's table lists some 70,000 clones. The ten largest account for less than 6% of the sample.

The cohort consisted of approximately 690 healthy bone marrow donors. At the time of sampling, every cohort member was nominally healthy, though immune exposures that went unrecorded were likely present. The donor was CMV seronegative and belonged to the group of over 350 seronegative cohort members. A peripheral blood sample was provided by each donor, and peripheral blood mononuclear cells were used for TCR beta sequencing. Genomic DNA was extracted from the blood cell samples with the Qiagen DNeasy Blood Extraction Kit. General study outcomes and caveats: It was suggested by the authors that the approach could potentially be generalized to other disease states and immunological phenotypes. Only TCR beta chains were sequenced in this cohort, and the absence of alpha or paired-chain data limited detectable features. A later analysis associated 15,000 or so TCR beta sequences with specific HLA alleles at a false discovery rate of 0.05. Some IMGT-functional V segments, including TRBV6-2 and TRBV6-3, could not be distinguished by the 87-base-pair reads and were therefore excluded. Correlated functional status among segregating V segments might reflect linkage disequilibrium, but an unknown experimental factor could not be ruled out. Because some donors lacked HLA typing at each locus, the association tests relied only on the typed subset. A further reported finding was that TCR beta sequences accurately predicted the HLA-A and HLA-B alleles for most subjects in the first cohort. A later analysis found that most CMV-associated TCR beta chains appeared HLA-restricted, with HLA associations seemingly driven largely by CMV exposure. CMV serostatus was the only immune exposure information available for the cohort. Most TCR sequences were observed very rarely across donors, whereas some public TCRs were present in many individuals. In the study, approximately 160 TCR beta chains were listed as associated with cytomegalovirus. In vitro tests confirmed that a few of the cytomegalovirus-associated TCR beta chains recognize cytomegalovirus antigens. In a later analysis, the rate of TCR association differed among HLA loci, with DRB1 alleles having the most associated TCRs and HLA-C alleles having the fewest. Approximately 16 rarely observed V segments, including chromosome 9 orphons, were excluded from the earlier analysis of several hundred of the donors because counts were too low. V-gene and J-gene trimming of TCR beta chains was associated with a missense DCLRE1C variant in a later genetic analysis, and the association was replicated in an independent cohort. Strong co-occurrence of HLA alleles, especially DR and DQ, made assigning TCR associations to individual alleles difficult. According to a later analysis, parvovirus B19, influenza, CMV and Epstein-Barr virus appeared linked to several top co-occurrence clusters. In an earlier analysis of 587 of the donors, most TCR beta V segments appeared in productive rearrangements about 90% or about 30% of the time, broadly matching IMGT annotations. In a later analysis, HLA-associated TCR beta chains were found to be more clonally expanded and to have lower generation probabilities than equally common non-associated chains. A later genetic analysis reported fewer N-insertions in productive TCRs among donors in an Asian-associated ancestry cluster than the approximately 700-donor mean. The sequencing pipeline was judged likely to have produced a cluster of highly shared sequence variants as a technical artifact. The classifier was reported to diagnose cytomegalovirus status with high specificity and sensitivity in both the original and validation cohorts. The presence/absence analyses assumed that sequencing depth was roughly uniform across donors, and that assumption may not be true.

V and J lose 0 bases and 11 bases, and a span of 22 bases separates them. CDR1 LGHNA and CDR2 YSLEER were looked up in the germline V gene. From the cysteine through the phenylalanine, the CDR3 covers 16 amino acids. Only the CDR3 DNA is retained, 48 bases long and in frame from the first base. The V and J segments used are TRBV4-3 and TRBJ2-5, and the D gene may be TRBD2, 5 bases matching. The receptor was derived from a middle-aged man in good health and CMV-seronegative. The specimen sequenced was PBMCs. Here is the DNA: TGCGCCAGCAGCCAAGATGTTCGGGGAAATTACGAAGAGCAGTACTTC. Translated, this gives CASSQDVRGNYEEQYF.